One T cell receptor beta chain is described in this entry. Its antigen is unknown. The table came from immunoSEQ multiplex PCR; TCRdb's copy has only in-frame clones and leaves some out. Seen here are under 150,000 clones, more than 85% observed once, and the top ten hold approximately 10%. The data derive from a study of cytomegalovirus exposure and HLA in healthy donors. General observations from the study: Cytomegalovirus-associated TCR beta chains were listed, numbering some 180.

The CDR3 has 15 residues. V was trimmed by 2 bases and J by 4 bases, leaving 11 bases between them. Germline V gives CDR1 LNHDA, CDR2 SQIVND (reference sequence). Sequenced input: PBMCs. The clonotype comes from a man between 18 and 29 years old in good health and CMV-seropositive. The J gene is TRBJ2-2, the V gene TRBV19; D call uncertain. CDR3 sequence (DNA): TGTGCCAGTAGTATAAGTAGCTTGGGCACCGGGGAGCTGTTTTTT. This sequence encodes CASSISSLGTGELFF.